Below, 29 T cell receptor beta chains from the same sample are listed, as sequenced in a study of shared clonotypes between healthy human individuals. Clones were sequenced by immunoSEQ multiplex PCR, and TCRdb holds only the in-frame ones, with some missing. The sample contains roughly 2.5 million clones, around nine tenths of which appear only once. The specimen was naive CD4+ T cells sorted from blood. Documented subset: CD45RA+ positively selected. The receptors were gathered from a man between 18 and 35 years old in good health.

The chain links TRBV21-1 to TRBJ2-1; TRBD2 reflects the table's D call only, with no check against the DNA. TRBV21-1 is described as a pseudogene. This CDR3 contains 19 residues. CDR3: CASSKYSRRVAGLYNEQFF. In DNA, the CDR3 is TGTGCCAGCAGCAAATACTCGCGACGGGTAGCGGGTTTGTACAATGAGCAGTTCTTC.

With regard to this clone: The junction departs from germline at one end; a sequencing error may be responsible. The rearrangement uses TRBV18 and TRBJ2-2; TRBD1 aligns across 7 bases. The CDR3 has 15 amino acids. CDR1 and CDR2 from the germline V gene are KGHSH and LQKENI. This CDR3 reads CASSPGTANTRELFF. The CDR3 region has the DNA TGTGCCAGCTCACCAGGGACAGCGAACACCAGGGAGCTGTTTTTT.

The chain couples TRBV5-5 to TRBJ2-2; 7 positions agree with TRBD1. CDR1 is SGHKS, CDR2 YYEKEE, per germline (reference sequence). Losses at the gene ends were 3 bases for V and 2 bases for J; bases not matched to a gene: 4. The CDR3 covers 15 residues. This CDR3 is CASSSGQTNTGELFF. CDR3 DNA: TGTGCCAGCAGCTCGGGACAGACTAACACCGGGGAGCTGTTTTTT.

V is TRBV5-1 and J is TRBJ1-1; no firm D call. Trimming cost V 0 bases and J 3 bases, with 9 bases left between them. CDR3 length: 14 amino acids. From germline, CDR1 is SGHRS and CDR2 YFSETQ. In DNA, the CDR3 is TGCGCCAGCAGCTTGGCTGCGGCCGACACTGAAGCTTTCTTT. Amino acid sequence: CASSLAAADTEAFF. Together with reference TRBV5-1 and TRBJ1-1, the CDR3 gives the full variable domain: KAGVTQTPRYLIKTRGQQVTLSCSPISGHRSVSWYQQTPGQGLQFLFEYFSETQRNKGNFPGRFSGRQFSNSRSEMNVSTLELGDSALYLCASSLAAADTEAFFGQGTRLTVV.

V and J are TRBV16 and TRBJ2-3; TRBD1 is a possible D gene (5 bases). Germline CDR1 KGHSY, CDR2 FQNENV. The CDR3 runs 15 residues. The ends were cut back, 3 bases at V and 0 bases at J, with 10 bases in the middle. The CDR3 protein is CASSQGRSSTDTQYF. CDR3 nucleotides: TGTGCCAGCAGCCAGGGGCGGAGTAGCACAGATACGCAGTATTTT.

J is TRBJ2-5 and V is TRBV7-9, with no clear D. Looked up from germline, CDR1 is SEHNR and CDR2 is FQNEAQ (reference sequence). V lost 0 bases and J lost 4, with 9 bases in between. This CDR3 is built from 14 residues. The CDR3 sequence is CASSLAVSPETQYF. DNA of the CDR3: TGTGCCAGCAGCTTAGCCGTGTCCCCAGAGACCCAGTACTTC.

The chain joins TRBV30 to TRBJ2-2; the D is unclear. Germline CDR1 is GTSNPN and CDR2 is SVGIG (reference sequence). CDR3 size: 14 residues. V was clipped by 4 bases and J by 6 bases, with 15 bases between them. The CDR3 bases are TGTGCCTGGAATACTCTAGTCGCGGCCGGGGAGCTGTTTTTT. Protein product: CAWNTLVAAGELFF.

This clone has just one count. The rearrangement links TRBV12-5 to TRBJ1-2, with 8 bases that match TRBD1. J lost 4 bases, V lost 2 bases, and 3 bases had no gene match. In germline, CDR1 is LGHNT, CDR2 FRNRAP. The CDR3 is made up of 14 amino acids. Here the CDR3 reads CASGLIGQGYGYTF. DNA of the CDR3: TGTGCTAGTGGTTTGATCGGACAGGGCTATGGCTACACCTTC.

The rearrangement links TRBV30 to TRBJ2-7; 12 bases align to TRBD1. V lost 8 bases to trimming and J lost 3 bases; unmatched junction nucleotides: 14. Looked up from germline, CDR1 is GTSNPN and CDR2 is SVGIG (reference sequence). The CDR3 is 16 residues long. CDR3 nucleotide sequence: TGTGCCGCAACCGGGACAGGGGGCGGGGGGGGCTACGAGCAGTACTTC. This sequence encodes CAATGTGGGGGYEQYF.

The chain is built from TRBV5-1 and TRBJ2-5; 7 positions agree with TRBD1. This CDR3 has 15 amino acids. V gave up 2 bases and J gave up 5 bases; unmatched junction bases: 9. The V gene's germline CDR1 is SGHRS and CDR2 YFSETQ. CDR3 DNA: TGCGCCAGCAGCTTTCAGGGGGAAGGTTATGAGACCCAGTACTTC. Its translation is CASSFQGEGYETQYF.

Comments on this clone: The germline gene is not matched at one end of the junction; a read error may be the cause. The chain joins TRBV10-3 to TRBJ1-5; perhaps TRBD1 as D (5 bases). The CDR3 contains 16 residues. Per the germline V gene, CDR1 is ENHRY and CDR2 is SYGVKD. The chain's CDR3 is CAISDVPGVSSQPQHF. CDR3 in DNA: TGTGCCATCAGTGATGTCCCGGGGGTGAGCAGTCAGCCCCAGCATTTT.

J is TRBJ1-5 and V is TRBV2; a weak D match, TRBD1 (5 bases). The CDR3 is 15 amino acids. CDR1 SNHLY and CDR2 FYNNEI come from the germline V gene. Trimming removed 5 bases at V and 2 bases at J, with 13 bases between. CDR3 loop: CASSIGGVGNQPQHF. The CDR3 bases are TGTGCCAGCAGTATCGGGGGGGTAGGCAATCAGCCCCAGCATTTT.

The V call is TRBV7-2, the J call TRBJ2-5; TRBD2 matches 7 bases. The CDR3 is 17 residues long. Germline CDR1 SGHTA, CDR2 FQGNSA. After removal of 0 bases from V and 3 bases from J, the junction contained 10 bases not matched to a gene. The CDR3 spells CASSLAGGTGSKETQYF. The CDR3 coding sequence is TGTGCCAGCAGCTTAGCGGGAGGGACTGGATCCAAAGAGACCCAGTACTTC.

The rearrangement links TRBV27 to TRBJ2-7; no reliable D call. The CDR3 is 13 amino acids. CDR1 and CDR2 from the germline V gene are MNHEY and SMNVEV (reference sequence). V dropped 2 bases and J dropped 3 bases, with 8 bases sitting between them. CDR3: CASSLKQNYEQYF. The CDR3 DNA is TGTGCCAGCAGTTTAAAACAGAACTACGAGCAGTACTTC.

The chain recombines TRBV4-2 with TRBJ2-5; TRBD2 agrees at 9 bases. Losses at the gene ends were 0 bases for V and 7 bases for J; bases not matched to a gene: 18. The CDR3 covers 19 residues. CDR1 and CDR2 from the germline V gene are LGHNA and YNFKEQ. The CDR3 reads CASSQEWGGSGGGRATQYF. CDR3 nucleotides: TGTGCCAGCAGCCAAGAATGGGGTGGTAGCGGGGGCGGTCGTGCGACCCAGTACTTC.

In regard to this clone: The germline gene is not matched at one end of the junction; a read error may be the cause. In the same sample, other DNA sequences code for this CDR3. The V call is TRBV18, the J call TRBJ2-1; 7 bases are a match to TRBD1. The length of the CDR3 is 13 residues. Germline V gene data show CDR1 as KGHSH and CDR2 as LQKENI. The CDR3 sequence: CASSPTGNNEQFF. DNA for the CDR3: TGTGCCAGCTCACCGACAGGGAACAATGAACAGTTCTTC.

Remarks on this clone: The identical CDR3 is also encoded by other nucleotide sequences in the sample. The chain carries TRBV15 and TRBJ2-7; 9 bases align to TRBD1. This CDR3 has 15 residues. Germline assignment: CDR1 LNHNV and CDR2 YYDKDF (reference sequence). J lost 3 bases, V lost 0 bases, and 3 bases had no gene match. Here the CDR3 reads CATSRDPTGGYEQYF. As DNA, the CDR3 is TGTGCCACCAGCAGAGACCCGACAGGGGGCTACGAGCAGTACTTC.

The genes are TRBV5-1 and TRBJ2-7; 10 bases align to TRBD1. The CDR3 is 15 residues long. Trimming took 2 bases from V and 5 from J; bases not matched to a gene: 7. Per the germline V gene, CDR1 is SGHRS and CDR2 is YFSETQ. The CDR3 DNA follows: TGCGCCAGCAGCTTAAGGACAGGGGGATCAAACGAGCAGTACTTC. Translated, it gives CASSLRTGGSNEQYF.

The chain employs TRBV7-9 and TRBJ1-2, with 8 bases fitting TRBD1. Germline values: CDR1 SEHNR, CDR2 FQNEAQ (reference sequence). This CDR3 has 13 amino acids. V lost 11 bases to trimming and J lost 6 bases; unmatched junction nucleotides: 11. In nucleotides, the CDR3 is TGTGCCTCTCAGGACAGGGCGTGGGATGGCTACACCTTC. Its translation: CASQDRAWDGYTF.

The CDR3, as DNA: TGTGCCAGCAGTGAGGCTAGCGGGGGGAGAGGGGAGCAGTTCTTC. Translating it yields CASSEASGGRGEQFF. The V call is TRBV2, the J call TRBJ2-1; 11 bases are shared with TRBD2. The CDR3 has 15 amino acids. The V gene end was trimmed by 3 bases and the J gene end by 10 bases; junction bases not matched to a gene: 8. Germline values: CDR1 SNHLY, CDR2 FYNNEI. The complete variable domain, with remaining parts taken from reference TRBV2 and TRBJ2-1, reads EPEVTQTPSHQVTQMGQEVILRCVPISNHLYFYWYRQILGQKVEFLVSFYNNEISEKSEIFDDQFSVERPDGSNFTLKIRSTKLEDSAMYFCASSEASGGRGEQFFGPGTRLTVL.

The rearrangement links TRBV27 to TRBJ2-2; 9 nucleotides line up with TRBD1. Germline V gene lookup returns CDR1 MNHEY and CDR2 SMNVEV (reference sequence). The ends lost 6 bases at V and 4 bases at J; junction bases unmatched: 9. The CDR3 is 16 amino acids. The CDR3 nucleotides read TGTGCCAGCAGACCAACCGGGACAGGGACCACCGGGGAGCTGTTTTTT. Residues: CASRPTGTGTTGELFF.

The chain joins TRBV14 to TRBJ2-5; D remains ambiguous. The CDR3 is made up of 15 amino acids. CDR1 and CDR2 (germline): SGHDN, FVKESK. V lost 1 base to trimming and J lost 2 bases, with 11 bases between them. The DNA for the CDR3 is TGTGCCAGCAGCCAAGCGGCTTTGGGGCAAGAGACCCAGTACTTC. Translation gives CASSQAALGQETQYF.

The gene calls are TRBV18 and TRBJ2-3; D unclear. Germline CDR1 KGHSH, CDR2 LQKENI. This CDR3 comprises 15 residues. Between the trimmed V and J ends, which lost 6 bases and 2 bases, there was a span of 15 bases. The CDR3 here is CASSYQQGSTDTQYF. CDR3 sequence (DNA): TGTGCCAGCTCGTACCAACAAGGGTCCACAGATACGCAGTATTTT.

The chain has TRBV5-4 and TRBJ2-5, with 9 bases aligning to TRBD1. After removal of 2 bases from V and 5 bases from J, the junction contained 7 bases not matched to a gene. Germline lookup yields CDR1 SGHNT and CDR2 YYREEE (reference sequence). This CDR3 has 15 amino acids. CDR3 amino acids: CASSFIRDRVETQYF. In DNA, the CDR3 is TGTGCCAGCAGCTTTATTCGGGACAGGGTCGAGACCCAGTACTTC.

This clone was picked up one time. This rearrangement joins TRBV15 to TRBJ2-5; TRBD1 is a possible D gene (7 bases). The V and J ends lost 8 bases and 2 bases respectively, with 15 bases between them. From germline, CDR1 is LNHNV and CDR2 YYDKDF (reference sequence). This CDR3 spans 14 amino acids. For the CDR3, the DNA is TGTGCCACCGGACTACCGGGACAGCAAGAGACCCAGTACTTC. It specifies CATGLPGQQETQYF. Filled out from reference TRBV15 and TRBJ2-5, the complete variable domain reads DAMVIQNPRYQVTQFGKPVTLSCSQTLNHNVMYWYQQKSSQAPKLLFHYYDKDFNNEADTPDNFQSRRPNTSFCFLDIRSPGLGDTAMYLCATGLPGQQETQYFGPGTRLLVL.

The J gene is TRBJ1-2, the V gene TRBV7-2; 8 bases match TRBD1. Trimming took 1 base from V and 7 from J; bases not matched to a gene: 2. This CDR3 has 13 amino acids. Germline V lookup: CDR1 SGHTA, CDR2 FQGNSA. The CDR3 sequence: CASSLVQGAGYTF. The CDR3 DNA reads as TGTGCCAGCAGCTTAGTCCAGGGGGCTGGCTACACCTTC.

The V call is TRBV4-3, the J call TRBJ2-3; possibly TRBD1 or TRBD2 for D (6 bases each). V lost 2 bases, J lost 5 bases, and 14 bases lay in between. The CDR3 sequence is 15 residues long. Per the germline V gene, CDR1 is LGHNA and CDR2 is YSLEER. The CDR3 is CASSQWGAREDTQYF. The CDR3 DNA sequence: TGCGCCAGCAGCCAATGGGGGGCGCGGGAAGATACGCAGTATTTT.

V is TRBV7-2 and J is TRBJ1-6; 8 bases align to TRBD1. V shed 3 bases and J 10 bases; nucleotides not matched to a gene: 8. The germline gives CDR1 SGHTA, CDR2 FQGNSA. CDR3 length: 15 residues. CDR3 coding DNA: TGTGCCAGCAGCTTTGGACAGGGAAGTGAATCACCCCTCCACTTT. Amino acids: CASSFGQGSESPLHF.

With regard to this clone: Within the sample, other DNA sequences also encode this same CDR3. The chain is built from TRBV5-4 and TRBJ2-5; TRBD2 matches at 16 bases. J gave up 3 bases and V 3 bases, and 5 bases lay outside the gene matches. Germline V gene lookup returns CDR1 SGHNT and CDR2 YYREEE (reference sequence). The CDR3 runs to 17 residues. CDR3 sequence: CASSWGLAGGPEETQYF. CDR3 nucleotides: TGTGCCAGCAGCTGGGGACTAGCGGGGGGGCCTGAAGAGACCCAGTACTTC.